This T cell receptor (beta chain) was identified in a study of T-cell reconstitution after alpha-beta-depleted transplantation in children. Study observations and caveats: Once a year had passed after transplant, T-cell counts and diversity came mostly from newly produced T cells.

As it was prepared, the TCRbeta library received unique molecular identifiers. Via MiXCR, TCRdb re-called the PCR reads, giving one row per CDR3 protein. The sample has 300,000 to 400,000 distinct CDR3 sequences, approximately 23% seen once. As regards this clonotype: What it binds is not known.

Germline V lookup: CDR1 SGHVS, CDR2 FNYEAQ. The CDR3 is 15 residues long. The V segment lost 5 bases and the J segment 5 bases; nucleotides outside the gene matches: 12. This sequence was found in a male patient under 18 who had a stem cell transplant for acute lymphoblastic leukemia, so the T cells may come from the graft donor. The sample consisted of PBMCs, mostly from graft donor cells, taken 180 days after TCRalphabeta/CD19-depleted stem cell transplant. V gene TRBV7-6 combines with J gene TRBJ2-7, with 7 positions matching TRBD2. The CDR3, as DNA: TGTGCCAGCAGCCCTCCCCAAGCGGGAATCGACGAGCAGTACTTC. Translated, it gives CASSPPQAGIDEQYF.